The 24 T cell receptor beta chains listed next were all sequenced from one sample in a study of blood T cell repertoires in COVID-19. TCRdb's copy holds only in-frame clones and misses some; the assay was immunoSEQ multiplex PCR. Of a few hundred thousand clones in the sample, around four fifths were seen once. What was sequenced was peripheral blood. The receptors stem from a man aged 25-45 years with active or convalescent COVID-19.

The chain couples TRBV7-2 to TRBJ1-3, with TRBD1 as a possible D gene (6 bases). Germline V gene lookup returns CDR1 SGHTA and CDR2 FQGNSA. V lost 5 bases, J lost 0 bases, and 14 bases lay in between. The CDR3 extends over 16 amino acids. The CDR3 nucleotides read TGTGCCAGCAGCCCAATAGGGGGAGCCTCTGGAAACACCATATATTTT. Its protein is CASSPIGGASGNTIYF. Full variable domain (outside the CDR3, taken from reference TRBV7-2 and TRBJ1-3): GAGVSQSPSNKVTEKGKDVELRCDPISGHTALYWYRQSLGQGLEFLIYFQGNSAPDKSGLPSDRFSAERTGGSVSTLTIQRTQQEDSAVYLCASSPIGGASGNTIYFGEGSWLTVV.

This rearrangement joins TRBV27 to TRBJ2-3; the match to TRBD2 covers 15 bases. In germline, CDR1 is MNHEY, CDR2 SMNVEV (reference sequence). The V gene end was trimmed by 10 bases and the J gene end by 4 bases; junction bases not matched to a gene: 15. The CDR3 covers 18 residues. The CDR3 spells CATHVSGLAGGLADTQYF. CDR3 nucleotide sequence: TGTGCCACCCACGTTTCCGGACTAGCGGGAGGGCTGGCAGATACGCAGTATTTT.

The V gene is TRBV7-6, the J gene TRBJ2-6, with a weak D call TRBD2 (7 bases). Germline V gene lookup returns CDR1 SGHVS and CDR2 FNYEAQ. V lost 5 bases, J lost 0 bases, and 14 bases lay in between. The CDR3 is 17 residues long. CDR3 sequence (DNA): TGTGCCAGCAGCCCCCCGGGGGGCCTCTCTGGGGCCAACGTCCTGACTTTC. Translated, it gives CASSPPGGLSGANVLTF. Looking up the rest from reference TRBV7-6 and TRBJ2-6 gives the full variable domain: GAGVSQSPRYKVTKRGQDVALRCDPISGHVSLYWYRQALGQGPEFLTYFNYEAQQDKSGLPNDRFSAERPEGSISTLTIQRTEQRDSAMYRCASSPPGGLSGANVLTFGAGSRLTVL.

The sample holds one count of this clone. This rearrangement joins TRBV4-2 to TRBJ1-6; 9 nucleotides match TRBD1. This CDR3 has 18 residues. V shed 1 base and J 3 bases; nucleotides not matched to a gene: 7. Germline V lookup: CDR1 LGHNA, CDR2 YNFKEQ. CDR3 protein: CASSQGPGQGLYNSPLHF. The CDR3 coding sequence is TGTGCCAGCAGCCAAGGACCGGGACAGGGCCTCTATAATTCACCCCTCCACTTT.

The CDR3 sequence is CASSPSLGQGIADTQYF. The CDR3 DNA is TGCGCCAGCAGCCCTTCCCTAGGACAGGGGATCGCAGATACGCAGTATTTT. V gene TRBV4-3 combines with J gene TRBJ2-3; 9 positions match TRBD1. The CDR3 has 17 residues. Germline V CDR1 and CDR2: LGHNA, YSLEER. J was trimmed by 4 bases and V by 4 bases; bases with no gene match: 12.

This chain links TRBV5-4 with TRBJ2-7; the D is unclear. This CDR3 is 16 amino acids long. Germline V lookup: CDR1 SGHNT, CDR2 YYREEE (reference sequence). The V gene lost 4 bases and the J gene lost 5 bases, with 22 bases spanning the gap. This chain's CDR3 is CASSPPGILSVNEQYF. In DNA form, the CDR3 reads TGTGCCAGCAGCCCCCCCGGTATTCTGAGCGTCAACGAGCAGTACTTC.

The gene calls are TRBV7-8 and TRBJ1-3; D not resolved. Per germline, CDR1 SGHVS and CDR2 FQNEAQ. The V gene lost 1 base and the J gene lost 2 bases, with 15 bases spanning the gap. This CDR3 spans 17 amino acids. CDR3 bases: TGTGCCAGCAGCTTAGGCGGAGGCTTAGGAACTGGAAACACCATATATTTT. It encodes CASSLGGGLGTGNTIYF.

This clone has just a few counts. CDR3 in DNA: TGTGCCAGCAGCCTGCGGTCGACCACAGATACGCAGTATTTT. Translated, it gives CASSLRSTTDTQYF. The chain has TRBV7-2 and TRBJ2-3; D is uncertain. Trimming took off 5 bases at V and 2 bases at J, with 11 bases between the two ends. The CDR3 loop spans 14 amino acids. Germline-derived CDR1 and CDR2 are SGHTA and FQGNSA.

CDR3 in DNA: TGTGCCAGTAGCCATCAATCCGGACTATACAATGAGCAGTTCTTC. Protein sequence: CASSHQSGLYNEQFF. This chain links TRBV19 with TRBJ2-1, with D possibly TRBD2 on 6 matching bases. This CDR3 contains 15 residues. Germline V lookup: CDR1 LNHDA, CDR2 SQIVND (reference sequence). V was trimmed by 6 bases and J by 4 bases, leaving 16 bases between them.

CDR3 in amino acids: CASSGGGFYEQYF. The CDR3, as DNA: TGTGCCAGCAGCGGGGGAGGGTTCTACGAGCAGTACTTC. The rearrangement joins TRBV6-5 to TRBJ2-7, with TRBD2 identical over 7 bases. Losses at the gene ends were 6 bases for V and 3 bases for J; bases not matched to a gene: 5. CDR1 MNHEY and CDR2 SVGAGI come from the germline V gene. The CDR3 spans 13 residues.

The gene calls are TRBV3-1 (or the pseudogene TRBV3-2) and TRBJ1-6; 8 bases fit TRBD1. The length of the CDR3 is 14 residues. Unmatched junction bases numbered 2, after V lost 1 base and J lost 9 bases. Germline V gene sequence: CDR1 LGHDT, CDR2 YNNKEL (reference sequence). This CDR3 reads CASSQGTGSSPLHF. For the CDR3, the DNA is TGTGCCAGCAGCCAAGGGACAGGGAGTTCACCCCTCCACTTT.

The CDR3 DNA reads TGCAGTGCTAGTCACGCGGGCACTGAAGCTTTCTTT. It translates to CSASHAGTEAFF. The chain uses TRBV20-1 and TRBJ1-1; no reliable D call. V lost 3 bases to trimming and J lost 4 bases, with 9 bases between them. Germline loops: CDR1 DFQATT, CDR2 SNEGSKA (reference sequence). CDR3 length: 12 residues.

This rearrangement joins TRBV18 to TRBJ1-1; D gene unclear. V was clipped by 4 bases and J by 3 bases, with 12 bases between them. Per germline, CDR1 KGHSH and CDR2 LQKENI. The CDR3 contains 14 residues. The CDR3 DNA reads TGTGCCAGCTCACGGGAGGAAAGGTACACTGAAGCTTTCTTT. Translation gives CASSREERYTEAFF.

The rearrangement uses TRBV30 and TRBJ1-2, with D perhaps TRBD1 (6 bases). Germline-derived CDR1 and CDR2 are GTSNPN and SVGIG (reference sequence). Trimming pared 3 bases from V and 4 bases from J, leaving 12 bases between. The CDR3 consists of 13 residues. The CDR3 DNA is TGTGCCTGGAGACCGGGACAAATCTATGGCTACACCTTC. It translates to CAWRPGQIYGYTF.

This chain connects TRBV27 to TRBJ1-2; D is unresolved. Germline CDR1 is MNHEY and CDR2 is SMNVEV (reference sequence). The V gene lost 3 bases and the J gene lost 8 bases, with 19 bases spanning the gap. The CDR3 extends over 15 amino acids. The CDR3 nucleotides read TGTGCCAGCAGTTTGGACTCTCGACGGGCTTGGGGCTACACCTTC. Its protein product is CASSLDSRRAWGYTF.

This chain links TRBV7-2 with TRBJ1-6; 9 bases are a match to TRBD1. The length of the CDR3 is 13 residues. Germline CDR1 and CDR2: SGHTA and FQGNSA. With V trimmed by 8 bases and J by 9 bases, 5 bases remained unmatched. CDR3 amino acids: CASGGQGFSPLHF. The CDR3 DNA sequence: TGTGCCAGCGGGGGACAGGGCTTTTCACCCCTCCACTTT.

This chain connects TRBV28 to TRBJ1-3, with 10 bases lining up with TRBD1. The CDR3 runs to 19 residues. The V and J ends lost 3 bases and 0 bases, in that order; junction bases with no gene match: 11. Germline loops: CDR1 MDHEN, CDR2 SYDVKM. The CDR3 DNA reads as TGTGCCAGCAGTTTCCCGGGACAGGGGAGGCCAAACTCTGGAAACACCATATATTTT. Encoded protein: CASSFPGQGRPNSGNTIYF.

This clone has just one count. This chain joins TRBV28 and TRBJ1-2; perhaps TRBD1 as D (6 bases). This CDR3 spans 15 amino acids. From germline, CDR1 is MDHEN and CDR2 SYDVKM. Trimming removed 2 bases at V and 7 bases at J, with 17 bases between. The CDR3 bases are TGTGCCAGCAGTTTAGCCCGACAGGCTAGGGGTGGCTACACCTTC. Encoded protein: CASSLARQARGGYTF.

CDR3 amino acids: CASSSQGWGPRYEQYF. The CDR3 nucleotides are TGTGCCAGCAGTTCCCAGGGATGGGGGCCCCGTTACGAGCAGTACTTC. This chain links TRBV6-6 with TRBJ2-7, with D perhaps TRBD1 (6 bases). Trimming took off 4 bases at V and 4 bases at J, with 20 bases between the two ends. The V gene's germline CDR1 is MNHNY and CDR2 SVGAGI (reference sequence). The CDR3 spans 16 residues.

This clone was seen only a few times. V usage is TRBV7-8 and J usage is TRBJ2-3; TRBD2 agrees at 11 bases. This CDR3 has 16 residues. CDR1 and CDR2 (germline): SGHVS, FQNEAQ. V lost 4 bases and J lost 5; bases outside the gene matches: 8. CDR3: CASSSRLAGIGDTQYF. The CDR3, as DNA: TGTGCCAGCAGCTCCCGACTAGCGGGAATCGGAGATACGCAGTATTTT. Full variable domain (remainder filled in from reference TRBV7-8 and TRBJ2-3): GAGVSQSPRYKVAKRGQDVALRCDPISGHVSLFWYQQALGQGPEFLTYFQNEAQLDKSGLPSDRFFAERPEGSVSTLKIQRTQQEDSAVYLCASSSRLAGIGDTQYFGPGTRLTVL.

The V gene is TRBV2, the J gene TRBJ1-2; tentatively, D is TRBD1 (5 bases). Trimming left V 2 bases short and J 6 bases short, with 10 bases between. Germline V lookup: CDR1 SNHLY, CDR2 FYNNEI. The CDR3 loop spans 13 amino acids. CDR3 in DNA: TGTGCCAGCAGTGAACGACAGAATCATGGCTACACCTTC. Translation: CASSERQNHGYTF.

The CDR3, as DNA: TGTGCCAGCAGCTCCCCGGGACAGGGGGCGGTTGAGCAGTTCTTC. Amino acids: CASSSPGQGAVEQFF. This chain joins TRBV7-9 and TRBJ2-1, with TRBD1 matching 12 bases. This CDR3 has 15 amino acids. The germline gives CDR1 SEHNR, CDR2 FQNEAQ (reference sequence). The junction had 7 bases not matched to a gene; V was cut back by 4 bases and J by 9 bases.

This chain uses TRBV5-1 with TRBJ1-5, with no clear D. The V end lost 3 bases, the J end lost 1 base, and 23 bases lay between the germline ends. The CDR3 covers 19 residues. The germline gives CDR1 SGHRS, CDR2 YFSETQ. The CDR3 loop reads CASSYLRGVGLKSNQPQHF. The CDR3 DNA follows: TGCGCCAGCAGCTATCTTCGCGGGGTAGGGCTTAAGAGCAATCAGCCCCAGCATTTT.

The chain links TRBV13 to TRBJ2-7, with TRBD1 as a possible D gene (6 bases). The CDR3 covers 16 residues. V lost 5 bases to trimming and J lost 6 bases, with 23 bases between them. Germline CDR1 reads PRHDT; CDR2 reads FYEKMQ (reference sequence). The CDR3 bases are TGTGCCAGCAGCCCGAGAACAGGGTCCCATATCGGCGAGCAGTACTTC. Amino acids: CASSPRTGSHIGEQYF. Full variable domain (rest looked up from reference TRBV13 and TRBJ2-7): AAGVIQSPRHLIKEKRETATLKCYPIPRHDTVYWYQQGPGQDPQFLISFYEKMQSDKGSIPDRFSAQQFSDYHSELNMSSLELGDSALYFCASSPRTGSHIGEQYFGPGTRLTVT.